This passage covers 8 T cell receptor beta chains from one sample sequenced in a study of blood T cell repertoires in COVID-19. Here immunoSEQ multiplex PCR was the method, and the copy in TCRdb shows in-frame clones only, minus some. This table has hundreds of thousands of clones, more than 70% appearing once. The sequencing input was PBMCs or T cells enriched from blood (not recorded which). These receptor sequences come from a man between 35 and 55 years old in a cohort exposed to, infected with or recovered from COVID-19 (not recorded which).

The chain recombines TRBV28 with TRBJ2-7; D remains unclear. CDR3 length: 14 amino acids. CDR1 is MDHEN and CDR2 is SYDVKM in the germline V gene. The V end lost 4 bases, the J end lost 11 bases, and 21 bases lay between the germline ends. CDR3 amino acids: CASSSSPLTEKEYF. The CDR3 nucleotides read TGTGCCAGCAGTTCCTCACCCCTTACTGAAAAAGAGTACTTC.

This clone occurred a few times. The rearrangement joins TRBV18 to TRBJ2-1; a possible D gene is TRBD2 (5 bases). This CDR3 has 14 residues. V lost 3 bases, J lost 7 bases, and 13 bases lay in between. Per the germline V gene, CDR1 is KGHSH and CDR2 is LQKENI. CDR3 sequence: CASSPQTTDNEQFF. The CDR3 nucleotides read TGTGCCAGCTCACCCCAGACTACGGATAATGAGCAGTTCTTC. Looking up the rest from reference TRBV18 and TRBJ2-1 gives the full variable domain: NAGVMQNPRHLVRRRGQEARLRCSPMKGHSHVYWYRQLPEEGLKFMVYLQKENIIDESGMPKERFSAEFPKEGPSILRIQQVVRGDSAAYFCASSPQTTDNEQFFGPGTRLTVL.

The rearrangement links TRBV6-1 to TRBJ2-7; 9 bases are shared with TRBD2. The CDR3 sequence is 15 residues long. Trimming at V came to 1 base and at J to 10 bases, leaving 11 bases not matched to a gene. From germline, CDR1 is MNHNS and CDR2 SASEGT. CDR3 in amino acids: CASSEEISGSGRQYF. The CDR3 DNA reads TGTGCCAGCAGTGAAGAGATTAGCGGGAGTGGGAGACAGTACTTC.

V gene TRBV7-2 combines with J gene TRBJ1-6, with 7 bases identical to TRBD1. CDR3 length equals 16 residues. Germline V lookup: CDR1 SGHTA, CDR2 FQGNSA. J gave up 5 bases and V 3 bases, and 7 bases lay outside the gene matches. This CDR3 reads CASSFSGTADNSPLHF. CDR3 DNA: TGTGCCAGCAGCTTCTCCGGGACAGCAGATAATTCACCCCTCCACTTT.

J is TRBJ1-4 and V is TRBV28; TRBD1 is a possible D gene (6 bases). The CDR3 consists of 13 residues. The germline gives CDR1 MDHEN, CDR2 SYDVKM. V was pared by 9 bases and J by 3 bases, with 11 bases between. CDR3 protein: CASFRGPNEKLFF. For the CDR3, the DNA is TGTGCCAGTTTCAGGGGACCTAATGAAAAACTGTTTTTT.

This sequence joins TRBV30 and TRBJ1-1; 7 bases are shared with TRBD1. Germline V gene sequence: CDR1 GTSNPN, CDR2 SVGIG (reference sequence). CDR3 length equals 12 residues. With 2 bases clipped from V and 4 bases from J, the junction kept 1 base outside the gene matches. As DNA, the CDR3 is TGTGCCTGGAGTTACAGGGGCACTGAAGCTTTCTTT. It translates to CAWSYRGTEAFF.

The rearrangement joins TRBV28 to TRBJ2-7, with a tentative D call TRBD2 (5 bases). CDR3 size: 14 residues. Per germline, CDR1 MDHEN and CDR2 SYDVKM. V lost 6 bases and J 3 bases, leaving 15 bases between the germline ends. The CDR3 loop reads CASRVGGGHYEQYF. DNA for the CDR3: TGTGCCAGCAGGGTTGGTGGCGGGCACTACGAGCAGTACTTC.

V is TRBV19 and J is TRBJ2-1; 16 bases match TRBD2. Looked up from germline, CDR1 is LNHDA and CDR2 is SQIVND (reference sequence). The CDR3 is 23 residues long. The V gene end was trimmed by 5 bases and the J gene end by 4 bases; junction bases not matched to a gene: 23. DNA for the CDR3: TGTGCCAGTAGTCTTAGACCGGGACAGGGGGGACTAGCGGGAGGGAAGGGGTACAATGAGCAGTTCTTC. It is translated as CASSLRPGQGGLAGGKGYNEQFF. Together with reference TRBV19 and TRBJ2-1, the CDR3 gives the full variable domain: DGGITQSPKYLFRKEGQNVTLSCEQNLNHDAMYWYRQDPGQGLRLIYYSQIVNDFQKGDIAEGYSVSREKKESFPLTVTSAQKNPTAFYLCASSLRPGQGGLAGGKGYNEQFFGPGTRLTVL.